A single sample gave rise to the 4 T cell receptor beta chains below, sequenced in a study of blood T cell repertoires in COVID-19. Repertoires were generated with immunoSEQ multiplex PCR, while TCRdb's copy carries only in-frame clones and drops some. This table holds approximately 76,000 clones, approximately 88% found once. Sample: peripheral blood. Receptor source: a human donor in a cohort sampled during active COVID-19.

The J gene is TRBJ2-7, the V gene TRBV4-2, with D tentatively TRBD2 (6 bases). This CDR3 is built from 14 residues. From germline, CDR1 is LGHNA and CDR2 YNFKEQ. Trimming stripped 3 bases from V and 4 bases from J, with 13 bases between. The CDR3 is CASSQEIGGYEQYF. CDR3 bases: TGTGCCAGCAGCCAGGAAATTGGAGGGTACGAGCAGTACTTC.

The chain recombines TRBV2 with TRBJ2-5, with 12 nucleotides matching TRBD2. The CDR3 contains 16 residues. The junction had 8 bases not matched to a gene; V was cut back by 5 bases and J by 4 bases. Germline values: CDR1 SNHLY, CDR2 FYNNEI. The CDR3 sequence is CASSPSGGAVGETQYF. CDR3 coding DNA: TGTGCCAGCAGTCCTAGCGGGGGGGCCGTAGGAGAGACCCAGTACTTC.

This clone was observed a single time. The V and J genes are TRBV7-8 and TRBJ1-6; possible D gene TRBD1, 5 bases. The CDR3 sequence is 14 residues long. The V and J ends lost 4 bases and 4 bases respectively, with 8 bases between them. CDR1 is SGHVS, CDR2 FQNEAQ, per germline. CDR3 sequence reads: CASSSTGYNSPLHF. CDR3 sequence (DNA): TGTGCCAGCAGCTCCACAGGTTATAATTCACCCCTCCACTTT.

This clone has only a few counts. This sequence joins TRBV5-1 and TRBJ1-3, with unresolved D. Trimming left V 3 bases short and J 0 bases short, with 13 bases between. The CDR3 loop spans 16 amino acids. In germline, CDR1 is SGHRS, CDR2 YFSETQ. This CDR3 reads CASSSELIYSGNTIYF. In DNA form, the CDR3 reads TGCGCCAGCAGCTCCGAACTGATTTACTCTGGAAACACCATATATTTT.